The 17 T cell receptor beta chains below all came from one sample that was sequenced in a study of shared clonotypes between healthy human individuals. The table came from immunoSEQ multiplex PCR; TCRdb's copy has only in-frame clones and leaves some out. The sample has roughly 1,000,000 clones, more than 75% seen once. The sample consisted of memory CD4+ T cells from PBMCs. The subset denotes: CD45RA-negative fraction. The receptor set was obtained from a young man in good health. Some clones in this sample may be carry-over from other donors' samples.

This clone appeared once. The chain uses TRBV28 and TRBJ1-2; the D gene is possibly TRBD1 (6 bases). The CDR3 runs 12 residues. Germline CDR1 MDHEN, CDR2 SYDVKM. The V end was cut by 8 bases, the J end by 8 bases, with 15 bases between. The CDR3 nucleotides are TGTGCCAGCGGCAGGGGAGGACTAGGCTACACCTTC. This codes for CASGRGGLGYTF.

Regarding this clone: A far larger clone is just one base off, so this is likely a read error. The chain uses TRBV5-4 and TRBJ2-1; 13 bases are shared with TRBD2. Trimming at V came to 4 bases and at J to 6 bases, leaving 4 bases not matched to a gene. From germline, CDR1 is SGHNT and CDR2 YYREEE (reference sequence). The length of the CDR3 is 15 residues. The CDR3 here is CASSPLAGGPNEQFF. The CDR3 DNA reads as TGTGCCAGCAGCCCACTAGCGGGAGGGCCCAATGAGCAGTTCTTC.

V and J are TRBV28 and TRBJ2-1; 7 bases line up with TRBD2. Germline loops: CDR1 MDHEN, CDR2 SYDVKM. The CDR3 sequence is 18 residues long. The J segment lost 5 bases and the V segment lost 3 bases, leaving 16 bases of the junction unmatched. The CDR3 region is CASSLRLPLAAVNNEQFF. In nucleotides, the CDR3 is TGTGCCAGCAGTTTGCGCTTACCTCTAGCGGCGGTAAACAATGAGCAGTTCTTC.

This clone has only a few counts. J is TRBJ1-3 and V is TRBV9; unclear D gene. This CDR3 contains 16 residues. Trimming pared 0 bases from V and 0 bases from J, leaving 10 bases between. Germline CDR1 and CDR2: SGDLS and YYNGEE. In nucleotides, the CDR3 is TGTGCCAGCAGCGTAGGGGCAGCGGACTCTGGAAACACCATATATTTT. It yields the protein CASSVGAADSGNTIYF.

The genes are TRBV7-2 and TRBJ2-5; 7 bases match TRBD2. Germline V gene lookup returns CDR1 SGHTA and CDR2 FQGNSA. This CDR3 spans 14 amino acids. The junction had 2 bases not matched to a gene; V was cut back by 2 bases and J by 2 bases. The CDR3 region is CASSLMGLQETQYF. CDR3 in DNA: TGTGCCAGCAGCTTAATGGGACTACAAGAGACCCAGTACTTC.

The chain has TRBV6-6 and TRBJ2-2; tentative D call: TRBD1 (6 bases). Germline CDR1 MNHNY, CDR2 SVGAGI (reference sequence). The CDR3 is made up of 15 amino acids. The V end was cut by 5 bases, the J end by 1 base, with 11 bases between. The DNA of the CDR3 is TGTGCCAGCAGTCCCTTGGACAGGAACACCGGGGAGCTGTTTTTT. Encoded protein: CASSPLDRNTGELFF.

The chain couples TRBV28 to TRBJ2-3; 8 bases map to TRBD1. The ends lost 2 bases at V and 5 bases at J; junction bases unmatched: 6. Germline V gene lookup returns CDR1 MDHEN and CDR2 SYDVKM. The CDR3 has 15 amino acids. The CDR3 sequence: CASSLRGQGQDTQYF. The CDR3 nucleotides are TGTGCCAGCAGTTTAAGAGGACAGGGTCAAGATACGCAGTATTTT.

This clone was observed a single time. The CDR3 reads CASSRSGNTGELFF. The CDR3 DNA reads as TGTGCCAGCAGCCGAAGCGGGAACACCGGGGAGCTGTTTTTT. The chain uses TRBV5-4 and TRBJ2-2; a weak D match, TRBD2 (5 bases). From germline, CDR1 is SGHNT and CDR2 YYREEE (reference sequence). The CDR3 loop spans 14 amino acids. V was clipped by 4 bases and J by 1 base, with 8 bases between them.

This chain links TRBV5-6 with TRBJ1-3; TRBD1 is a possible D gene (6 bases). Germline V CDR1 and CDR2: SGHDT, YYEEEE. Trimming removed 4 bases from V and 2 bases from J, with 10 bases in between. CDR3 length equals 14 residues. Here the CDR3 DNA reads TGTGCCAGCAGCACGCGGACAGCTGGAAACACCATATATTTT. Residues: CASSTRTAGNTIYF.

The sample holds one count of this clone. This chain links TRBV5-1 with TRBJ1-1, with TRBD1 matching over 7 bases. The CDR3 runs 14 residues. With V trimmed by 6 bases and J by 3 bases, 8 bases remained unmatched. Germline CDR1 reads SGHRS; CDR2 reads YFSETQ. DNA for the CDR3: TGCGCCAGCAACCCCACAGGGGCCGACACTGAAGCTTTCTTT. Its protein is CASNPTGADTEAFF. Combining the CDR3 with reference TRBV5-1 and TRBJ1-1 gives the whole variable domain KAGVTQTPRYLIKTRGQQVTLSCSPISGHRSVSWYQQTPGQGLQFLFEYFSETQRNKGNFPGRFSGRQFSNSRSEMNVSTLELGDSALYLCASNPTGADTEAFFGQGTRLTVV.

This clone was seen only a few times. This chain connects TRBV2 to TRBJ2-1; TRBD2 is a possible D gene (6 bases). This CDR3 comprises 14 residues. Germline CDR1 is SNHLY and CDR2 is FYNNEI. V gave up 6 bases and J gave up 8 bases, with 17 bases separating them. CDR3 region: CASRKTGSGDEQFF. The CDR3, as DNA: TGTGCCAGCAGGAAAACGGGATCGGGGGATGAGCAGTTCTTC.

The chain combines TRBV7-3 with TRBJ1-3, with unresolved D. The V gene's germline CDR1 is SGHTA and CDR2 FQGTGA. The CDR3 contains 14 residues. V shed 8 bases and J shed 0 bases, with 11 bases lying between them. CDR3 bases: TGTGCCAGCGCCCCCGAAGGCTCTGGAAACACCATATATTTT. Translating it yields CASAPEGSGNTIYF.

This clone was seen a few times. This may come from a read error, since a much larger clone is one base off. The same CDR3 is also encoded by other DNA sequences in this sample. The V gene is TRBV28, the J gene TRBJ2-5, with D hard to call. The CDR3 has 11 amino acids. Germline lookup yields CDR1 MDHEN and CDR2 SYDVKM. Trimming took 6 bases from V and 2 from J, leaving 4 bases between them. Written as DNA, the CDR3 is TGTGCCAGCAGCTTACAAGAGACCCAGTACTTC. It translates to CASSLQETQYF.

The chain employs TRBV6-6 and TRBJ2-5; 8 bases are a match to TRBD2. Trimming at V came to 6 bases and at J to 1 base, leaving 4 bases not matched to a gene. Germline CDR1 is MNHNY and CDR2 is SVGAGI (reference sequence). This CDR3 comprises 14 residues. CDR3 DNA sequence: TGTGCCAGCAGCCCCGGACTAGCCCAAGAGACCCAGTACTTC. Protein product: CASSPGLAQETQYF.

The chain combines TRBV7-2 with TRBJ2-7; no clear D gene. In germline, CDR1 is SGHTA, CDR2 FQGNSA. The length of the CDR3 is 14 residues. Trimming removed 5 bases from V and 9 bases from J, with 20 bases in between. This CDR3 reads CASSPRATLLGQYF. The CDR3 bases are TGTGCCAGCAGCCCCCGGGCCACCCTCTTGGGGCAGTACTTC.

The chain carries TRBV7-3 and TRBJ1-5; 10 bases align to TRBD1. Trimming at V came to 5 bases and at J to 8 bases, leaving 3 bases not matched to a gene. The CDR3 runs to 13 residues. Germline V gives CDR1 SGHTA, CDR2 FQGTGA. The CDR3 DNA is TGTGCCAGCAGCGGGGACAGGGGCGAGCCCCAGCATTTT. Encoded protein: CASSGDRGEPQHF.

The CDR3 coding sequence is TGTGCCAGCTCACCACCCTCAGGGAATGGTGAAAAACTGTTTTTT. Its protein is CASSPPSGNGEKLFF. The chain recombines TRBV18 with TRBJ1-4; D might be TRBD1 (5 bases). Germline assignment: CDR1 KGHSH and CDR2 LQKENI. This CDR3 contains 15 residues. V was trimmed by 0 bases and J by 7 bases, leaving 12 bases between them.